These 23 T cell receptor beta chains were sequenced from one sample in a study of T cells in Graves' hyperthyroidism and ophthalmopathy. RNA transcripts served as the template for amplifying TCR beta CDR3 regions. With the HTBI primer set, the TCR CDR3 went through a first round of RT-PCR. From the multiplex PCR reads, TCRdb called clonotypes with MiXCR, one entry per CDR3 protein. In the table there are about 300,000 distinct CDR3 sequences, about an eighth of which are singletons. Sequencing was done on a sample of blood. Every receptor here comes from a woman in her twenties or thirties with Graves' hyperthyroidism that later progressed to Graves' ophthalmopathy.

This clonotype was seen many times. The chain has TRBV7-2 and TRBJ1-1, with 7 positions matching TRBD1. The CDR3 totals 15 residues. Trimming at V came to 5 bases and at J to 3 bases, leaving 9 bases not matched to a gene. CDR1 is SGHTA, CDR2 FQGNSA, per germline. The CDR3 DNA sequence: TGTGCCAGCAGCCCCGGCCGACAGGGAGACACTGAAGCTTTCTTT. Amino acid sequence: CASSPGRQGDTEAFF.

V and J are TRBV7-9 and TRBJ1-2; the D gene is possibly TRBD1 (6 bases). V was clipped by 5 bases and J by 3 bases, with 16 bases between them. In germline, CDR1 is SEHNR, CDR2 FQNEAQ (reference sequence). The CDR3 sequence is 15 residues long. The CDR3 reads CASSNRGQGYYGYTF. CDR3 nucleotides: TGTGCCAGCAGCAACCGGGGGCAGGGTTACTATGGCTACACCTTC.

There are many counts of this clonotype. The V call is TRBV28, the J call TRBJ1-2, with TRBD1 matching over 8 bases. J was trimmed by 4 bases and V by 4 bases; bases with no gene match: 8. Germline V CDR1 and CDR2: MDHEN, SYDVKM. There are 15 residues in the CDR3. For the CDR3, the DNA is TGTGCCAGCAGTTCCGGGACAGGTACTTTCTATGGCTACACCTTC. Encoded protein: CASSSGTGTFYGYTF.

This clonotype has ten or more counts. V is TRBV30 and J is TRBJ1-1; D is undetermined. Germline V gene data show CDR1 as GTSNPN and CDR2 as SVGIG (reference sequence). CDR3 size: 13 residues. V lost 2 bases to trimming and J lost 6 bases, with 13 bases between them. The DNA for the CDR3 is TGTGCCTGGAGTCGGGAGGTGTGGCCTGAAGCTTTCTTT. Residues: CAWSREVWPEAFF.

The rearrangement joins TRBV11-1 to TRBJ2-3; D is undetermined. From germline, CDR1 is SGHAT and CDR2 FQDESV (reference sequence). This CDR3 is 16 amino acids long. The ends were cut back, 3 bases at V and 4 bases at J, with 17 bases in the middle. In DNA, the CDR3 is TGTGCCAGCAGCTTTGAACAAGGGTCCAATCCAGATACGCAGTATTTT. This encodes CASSFEQGSNPDTQYF. The entire variable domain, with the rest obtained from reference TRBV11-1 and TRBJ2-3, is as follows: EAEVAQSPRYKITEKSQAVAFWCDPISGHATLYWYRQILGQGPELLVQFQDESVVDDSQLPKDRFSAERLKGVDSTLKIQPAELGDSAMYLCASSFEQGSNPDTQYFGPGTRLTVL.

This clonotype has ten or more counts. The rearrangement links TRBV7-9 to TRBJ1-2; D is undetermined. Germline CDR1 and CDR2: SEHNR and FQNEAQ (reference sequence). V dropped 3 bases and J dropped 0 bases, with 8 bases sitting between them. The CDR3 extends over 14 amino acids. The CDR3 spells CASSFKGSNYGYTF. CDR3 nucleotide sequence: TGTGCCAGCAGCTTTAAGGGATCTAACTATGGCTACACCTTC.

This clonotype was seen at least ten times. The CDR3, as DNA: TGTGCCAGCAGCTTTAGAGAGACCCAGTACTTC. Translating it yields CASSFRETQYF. The V call is TRBV11-2, the J call TRBJ2-5, with D unclear. The CDR3 loop spans 11 amino acids. V was shortened by 3 bases and J by 4 bases, with 3 bases between the two germline ends. Germline V CDR1 and CDR2: SGHAT, FQNNGV.

The chain joins TRBV7-9 to TRBJ2-2; 7 positions match TRBD1. J lost 1 base, V lost 4 bases, and 6 bases had no gene match. The CDR3 loop spans 16 amino acids. Germline values: CDR1 SEHNR, CDR2 FQNEAQ (reference sequence). This CDR3 reads CASSSSQGQNTGELFF. CDR3 sequence (DNA): TGTGCCAGCAGCTCCTCACAGGGGCAGAACACCGGGGAGCTGTTTTTT.

This clonotype was observed many times. The chain joins TRBV27 to TRBJ1-5, with D possibly being TRBD1 (5 bases). The V gene's germline CDR1 is MNHEY and CDR2 SMNVEV (reference sequence). CDR3 length: 16 residues. V shed 6 bases and J shed 4 bases, with 19 bases lying between them. For the CDR3, the DNA is TGTGCCAGCAGCCCCGGGACGGCGACTACTAATCAGCCCCAGCATTTT. This sequence encodes CASSPGTATTNQPQHF.

This clonotype showed up many times. The chain's CDR3 is CASSPPDSLAGAYEQYF. The CDR3 nucleotides read TGTGCCAGCAGCCCACCGGACAGCCTAGCGGGAGCTTACGAGCAGTACTTC. The chain recombines TRBV11-2 with TRBJ2-7, with 10 bases identical to TRBD2. The V segment lost 5 bases and the J segment 4 bases; nucleotides outside the gene matches: 14. Germline CDR1 and CDR2: SGHAT and FQNNGV. This CDR3 has 17 residues. Based on the CDR3 plus reference TRBV11-2 and TRBJ2-7, the full variable domain is EAGVAQSPRYKIIEKRQSVAFWCNPISGHATLYWYQQILGQGPKLLIQFQNNGVVDDSQLPKDRFSAERLKGVDSTLKIQPAKLEDSAVYLCASSPPDSLAGAYEQYFGPGTRLTVT.

This clonotype was counted ten times or more. The genes are TRBV6-2 or TRBV6-3 and TRBJ1-1; D gene ambiguous. Germline CDR1 reads MNHEY; CDR2 reads SVGEGT. Trimming stripped 2 bases from V and 3 bases from J, with 10 bases between. This CDR3 is built from 14 residues. This chain's CDR3 is CASSYLGSDTEAFF. The CDR3 DNA follows: TGTGCCAGCAGTTACCTTGGGTCGGACACTGAAGCTTTCTTT.

About this clonotype: This clone may be a read error of a much larger clone one base away. The rearrangement joins TRBV13 to TRBJ2-1; 8 nucleotides line up with TRBD2. The germline V gene has CDR1 PRHDT and CDR2 FYEKMQ (reference sequence). This CDR3 has 18 amino acids. The CDR3: CASSLLGTGGRSYNERFF. The CDR3, as DNA: TGTGCCAGCAGCTTACTCGGGACGGGGGGGAGGTCCTACAATGAGCGGTTCTTC.

This clonotype was seen ten or more times. The CDR3 region has the DNA TGTGCCAGCAGTCGCCGGAATGGGGATTTATACGAGCAGTACTTC. Translation gives CASSRRNGDLYEQYF. The chain joins TRBV6-1 to TRBJ2-7; D is unresolved. The CDR3 is 15 residues long. The germline V gene has CDR1 MNHNS and CDR2 SASEGT. V was clipped by 5 bases and J by 4 bases, with 18 bases between them.

Ten or more counts support this clonotype. The chain carries TRBV27 and TRBJ2-7; D remains unclear. This CDR3 is built from 15 residues. Germline assignment: CDR1 MNHEY and CDR2 SMNVEV (reference sequence). The V end lost 6 bases, the J end lost 1 base, and 16 bases lay between the germline ends. CDR3 bases: TGTGCCAGCAGATCCGCCCTGGCAGCATCCTACGAGCAGTACTTC. Its translation: CASRSALAASYEQYF.

Concerning this clonotype: A much more abundant neighbour one base away suggests this may be a read error. This chain joins TRBV29-1 and TRBJ2-1, with D tentatively TRBD2 (6 bases). CDR3 length: 14 amino acids. Per the germline V gene, CDR1 is SQVTM and CDR2 is ANQGSEA. This CDR3 is CSAKGRESYKEQFF. CDR3 DNA sequence: TGCAGCGCTAAGGGGCGGGAATCCTACAAAGAGCAGTTCTTC.

This clonotype has at least ten counts. This chain connects TRBV12-3 or TRBV12-4 to TRBJ2-7, with 7 bases that match TRBD1. The V and J ends lost 5 bases and 4 bases, in that order; junction bases with no gene match: 17. The length of the CDR3 is 17 residues. CDR3 bases: TGTGCCAGCAGTCGACAGGGTCTCCCTCCCGACGTTTACGAGCAGTACTTC. It yields the protein CASSRQGLPPDVYEQYF.

This clonotype was seen many times. CDR3 in amino acids: CASSIDYEQYF. The CDR3 DNA reads TGTGCCAGCAGCATCGATTACGAGCAGTACTTC. The chain carries TRBV7-8 and TRBJ2-7; D unclear. CDR1 and CDR2 from the germline V gene are SGHVS and FQNEAQ. The CDR3 totals 11 residues. Deletions cut 5 bases from V and 4 bases from J, with 6 bases between.

This clonotype was observed many times. CDR3 region: CSARPVGGLSEQFF. In nucleotides, the CDR3 is TGCAGTGCTAGACCGGTGGGAGGGCTTAGTGAGCAGTTCTTC. The chain employs TRBV20-1 and TRBJ2-1, with 7 bases identical to TRBD2. This CDR3 has 14 residues. V dropped 2 bases and J dropped 9; count of bases not matched to a gene: 10. Per germline, CDR1 DFQATT and CDR2 SNEGSKA (reference sequence).

This clonotype was seen repeatedly, ten times or more. The V and J genes are TRBV20-1 and TRBJ1-5; perhaps TRBD1 as D (6 bases). V was cut by 3 bases and J by 0 bases, with 6 bases left in between. This CDR3 comprises 13 residues. Per the germline V gene, CDR1 is DFQATT and CDR2 is SNEGSKA (reference sequence). CDR3 amino acids: CSARGASNQPQHF. For the CDR3, the DNA is TGCAGTGCTAGGGGGGCTAGCAATCAGCCCCAGCATTTT.

This clonotype has at least ten counts. The rearrangement joins TRBV7-8 to TRBJ1-1, with a possible D match to TRBD1 (5 bases). Germline CDR1 is SGHVS and CDR2 is FQNEAQ. V was trimmed by 5 bases and J by 6 bases, leaving 19 bases between them. The CDR3 is made up of 15 amino acids. The CDR3 DNA reads TGTGCCAGCAGCATGTCCGGGGCTCCTCTCGCTGAAGCTTTCTTT. It codes for CASSMSGAPLAEAFF.

In its sample, this clonotype was seen many times. This chain joins TRBV7-9 and TRBJ2-5; D remains unclear. CDR3 size: 17 residues. The germline V and J ends were trimmed by 5 bases and 0 bases, with 19 bases remaining between them. Looked up from germline, CDR1 is SEHNR and CDR2 is FQNEAQ (reference sequence). The CDR3 DNA sequence: TGTGCCAGCAGCCCCGGACGCCGGGCCTCCGACCAAGAGACCCAGTACTTC. It yields the protein CASSPGRRASDQETQYF.

This clonotype was detected many times. The chain links TRBV27 to TRBJ2-7, with 7 bases lining up with TRBD2. The length of the CDR3 is 14 residues. V was pared by 2 bases and J by 0 bases, with 1 base of the junction left unmatched. Germline V lookup: CDR1 MNHEY, CDR2 SMNVEV (reference sequence). The CDR3 coding sequence is TGTGCCAGCAGTTTACGGGGGGTCTCCTACGAGCAGTACTTC. Translated: CASSLRGVSYEQYF.

This clonotype was seen many times. The J gene is TRBJ2-4, the V gene TRBV2; a possible D gene is TRBD2 (6 bases). CDR3 length equals 13 residues. CDR1 and CDR2 (germline): SNHLY, FYNNEI. The ends were cut back, 11 bases at V and 6 bases at J, with 17 bases in the middle. This CDR3 is CAGGVQGLNIQYF. The CDR3 DNA reads as TGTGCCGGAGGGGTCCAAGGGTTAAACATTCAGTACTTC.